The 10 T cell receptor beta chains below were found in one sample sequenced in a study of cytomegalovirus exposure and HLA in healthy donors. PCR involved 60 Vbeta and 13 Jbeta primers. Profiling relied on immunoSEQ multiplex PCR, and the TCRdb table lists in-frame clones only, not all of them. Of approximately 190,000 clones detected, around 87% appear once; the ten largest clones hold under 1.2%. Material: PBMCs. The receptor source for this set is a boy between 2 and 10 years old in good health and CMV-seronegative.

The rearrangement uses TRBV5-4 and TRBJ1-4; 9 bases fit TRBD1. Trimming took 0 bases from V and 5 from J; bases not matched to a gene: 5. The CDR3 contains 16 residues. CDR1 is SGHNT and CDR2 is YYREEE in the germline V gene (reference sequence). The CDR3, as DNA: TGTGCCAGCAGCTTGGAAGGACAGGGGCCAAATGAAAAACTGTTTTTT. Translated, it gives CASSLEGQGPNEKLFF.

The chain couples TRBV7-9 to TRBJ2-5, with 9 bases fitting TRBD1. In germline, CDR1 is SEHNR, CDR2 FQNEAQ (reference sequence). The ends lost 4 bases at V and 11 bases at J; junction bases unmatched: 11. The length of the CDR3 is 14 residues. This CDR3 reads CASSSRQGVWEQYF. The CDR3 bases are TGTGCCAGCAGCTCCCGACAGGGGGTGTGGGAGCAGTACTTC.

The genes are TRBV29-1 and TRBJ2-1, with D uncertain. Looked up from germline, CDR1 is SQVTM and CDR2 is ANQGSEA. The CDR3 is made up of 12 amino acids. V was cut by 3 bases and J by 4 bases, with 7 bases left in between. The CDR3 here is CSVESRYNEQFF. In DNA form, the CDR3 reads TGCAGCGTTGAGTCTAGGTACAATGAGCAGTTCTTC.

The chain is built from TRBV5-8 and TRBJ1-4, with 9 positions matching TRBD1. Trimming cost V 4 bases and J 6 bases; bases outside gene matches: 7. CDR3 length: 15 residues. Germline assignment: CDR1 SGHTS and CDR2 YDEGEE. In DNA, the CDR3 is TGTGCCAGCAGCACAACAGGGGGCGGTCATGAAAAACTGTTTTTT. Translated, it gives CASSTTGGGHEKLFF.

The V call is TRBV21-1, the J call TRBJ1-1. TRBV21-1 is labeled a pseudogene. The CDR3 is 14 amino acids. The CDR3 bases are TGTGCCTCCCCCGGGTCTCGGATGAACACTGAAGCTTTCTTT. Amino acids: CASPGSRMNTEAFF.

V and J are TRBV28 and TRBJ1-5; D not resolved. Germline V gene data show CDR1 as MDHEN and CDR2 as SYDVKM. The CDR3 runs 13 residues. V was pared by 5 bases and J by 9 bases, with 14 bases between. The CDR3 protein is CASSPQPSGPQHF. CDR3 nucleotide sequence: TGTGCCAGCAGTCCCCAGCCCTCGGGGCCCCAGCATTTT.

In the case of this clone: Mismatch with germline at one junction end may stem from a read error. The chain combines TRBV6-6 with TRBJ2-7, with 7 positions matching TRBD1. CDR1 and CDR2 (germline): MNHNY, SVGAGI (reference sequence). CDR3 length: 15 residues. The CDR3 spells CASVNTGQNTYEQCF. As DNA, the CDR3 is TGTGCCAGTGTCAACACGGGACAGAATACCTACGAGCAGTGCTTC.

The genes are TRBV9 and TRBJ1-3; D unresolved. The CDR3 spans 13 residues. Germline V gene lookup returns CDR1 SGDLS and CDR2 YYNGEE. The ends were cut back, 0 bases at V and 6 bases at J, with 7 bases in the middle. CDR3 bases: TGTGCCAGCAGCGTAGATCGGGAAAACACCATATATTTT. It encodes CASSVDRENTIYF.

CDR3 DNA: TGCGCCAGCAGCCTCCTAGCGGGACCCAACACCGGGGAGCTGTTTTTT. Translated, it gives CASSLLAGPNTGELFF. The rearrangement uses TRBV5-1 and TRBJ2-2; TRBD2 aligns across 9 bases. The germline V gene encodes CDR1 SGHRS and CDR2 YFSETQ. The length of the CDR3 is 16 residues. V lost 4 bases and J lost 2; bases outside the gene matches: 6.

CDR3 DNA: TGTGCCAGCAGCTTATGGGGCAGGGAAGGCGAGCAGTACTTC. It codes for CASSLWGREGEQYF. The chain couples TRBV13 to TRBJ2-7; the D gene is possibly TRBD1 (5 bases). The V gene's germline CDR1 is PRHDT and CDR2 FYEKMQ (reference sequence). With 2 bases removed from V and 6 bases from J, the gap between germline ends came to 14 bases. The CDR3 is 14 residues long. Filled out from reference TRBV13 and TRBJ2-7, the complete variable domain reads AAGVIQSPRHLIKEKRETATLKCYPIPRHDTVYWYQQGPGQDPQFLISFYEKMQSDKGSIPDRFSAQQFSDYHSELNMSSLELGDSALYFCASSLWGREGEQYFGPGTRLTVT.